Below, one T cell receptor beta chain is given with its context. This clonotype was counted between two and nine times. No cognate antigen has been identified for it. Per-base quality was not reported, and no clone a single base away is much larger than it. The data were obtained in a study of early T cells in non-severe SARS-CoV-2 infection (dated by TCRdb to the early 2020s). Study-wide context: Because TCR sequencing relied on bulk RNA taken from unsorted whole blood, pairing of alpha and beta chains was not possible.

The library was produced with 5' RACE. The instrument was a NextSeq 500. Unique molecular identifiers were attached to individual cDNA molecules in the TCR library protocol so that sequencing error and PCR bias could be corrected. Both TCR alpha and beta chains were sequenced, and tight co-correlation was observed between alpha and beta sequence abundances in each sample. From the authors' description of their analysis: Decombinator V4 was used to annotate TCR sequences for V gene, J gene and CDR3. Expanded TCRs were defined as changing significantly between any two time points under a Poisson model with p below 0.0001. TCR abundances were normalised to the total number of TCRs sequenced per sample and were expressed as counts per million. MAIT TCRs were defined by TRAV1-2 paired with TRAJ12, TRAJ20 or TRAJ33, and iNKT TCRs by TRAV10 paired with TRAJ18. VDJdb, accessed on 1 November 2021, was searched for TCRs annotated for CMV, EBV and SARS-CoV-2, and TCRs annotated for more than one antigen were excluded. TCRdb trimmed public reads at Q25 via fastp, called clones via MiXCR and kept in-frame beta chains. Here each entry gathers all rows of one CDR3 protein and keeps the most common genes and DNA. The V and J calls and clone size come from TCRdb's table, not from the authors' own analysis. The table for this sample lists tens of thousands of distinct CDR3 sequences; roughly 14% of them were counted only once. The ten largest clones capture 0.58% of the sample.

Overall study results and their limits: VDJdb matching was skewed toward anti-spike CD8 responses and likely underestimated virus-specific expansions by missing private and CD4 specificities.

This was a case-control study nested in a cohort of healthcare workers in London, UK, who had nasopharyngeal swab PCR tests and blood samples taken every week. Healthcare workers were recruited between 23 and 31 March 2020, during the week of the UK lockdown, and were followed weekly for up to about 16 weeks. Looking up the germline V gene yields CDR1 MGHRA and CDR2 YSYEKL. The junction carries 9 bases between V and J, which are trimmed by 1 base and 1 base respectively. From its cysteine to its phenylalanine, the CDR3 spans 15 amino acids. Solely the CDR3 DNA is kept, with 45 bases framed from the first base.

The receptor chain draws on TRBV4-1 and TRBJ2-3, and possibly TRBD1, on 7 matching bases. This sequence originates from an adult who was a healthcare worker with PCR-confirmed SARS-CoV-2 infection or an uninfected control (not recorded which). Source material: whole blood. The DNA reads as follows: TGCGCCAGCAGCCAAGGCAGGGGGGGCACAGATACGCAGTATTTT. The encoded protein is CASSQGRGGTDTQYF.